The TCR beta chain under discussion was sequenced for a study of early T cells in non-severe SARS-CoV-2 infection. Study-level information: Bulk RNA from unsorted whole blood was sequenced; chains were unpaired. Study-wide findings and caveats: Matches to VDJdb favored anti-spike CD8 responses and missed private and CD4 specificities.

As concerns this clonotype: No antigen is known for it.

Separate cDNA molecules each had unique molecular identifiers attached to them. TCRdb used MiXCR to reprocess the 5' RACE reads, holding one entry per CDR3 protein. The sample holds tens of thousands of distinct CDR3 sequences, roughly 8.8% seen once. From germline, CDR1 is KGHSH and CDR2 LQKENI. Unmatched junction bases numbered 13, after V lost 0 bases and J lost 5 bases. The CDR3 consists of 18 residues. The sequence derives from an adult who was a healthcare worker with PCR-confirmed SARS-CoV-2 infection or an uninfected control (not recorded which). What was sequenced was whole blood. V gene TRBV18 combines with J gene TRBJ2-7, with 10 bases fitting TRBD2. The CDR3 bases are TGTGCCAGCTCACCACCGTCTCTAGCGGGAGACATATCTAACGAGCAGTACTTC. Protein product: CASSPPSLAGDISNEQYF.